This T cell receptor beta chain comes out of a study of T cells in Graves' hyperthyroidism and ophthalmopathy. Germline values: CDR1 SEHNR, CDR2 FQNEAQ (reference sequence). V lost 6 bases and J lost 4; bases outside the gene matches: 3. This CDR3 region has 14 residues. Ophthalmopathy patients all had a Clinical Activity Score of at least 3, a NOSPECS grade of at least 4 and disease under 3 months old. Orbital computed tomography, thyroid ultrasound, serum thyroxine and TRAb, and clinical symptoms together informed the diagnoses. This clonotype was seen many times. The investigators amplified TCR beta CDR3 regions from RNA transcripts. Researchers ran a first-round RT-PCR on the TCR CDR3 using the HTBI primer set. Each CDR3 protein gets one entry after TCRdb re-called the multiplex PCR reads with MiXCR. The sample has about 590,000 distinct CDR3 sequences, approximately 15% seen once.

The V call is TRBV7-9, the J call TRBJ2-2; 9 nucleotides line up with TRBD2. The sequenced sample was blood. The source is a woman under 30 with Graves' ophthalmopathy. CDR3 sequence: CASRSSGITGELFF. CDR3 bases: TGTGCCAGCAGGTCTAGCGGGATCACCGGGGAGCTGTTTTTT.